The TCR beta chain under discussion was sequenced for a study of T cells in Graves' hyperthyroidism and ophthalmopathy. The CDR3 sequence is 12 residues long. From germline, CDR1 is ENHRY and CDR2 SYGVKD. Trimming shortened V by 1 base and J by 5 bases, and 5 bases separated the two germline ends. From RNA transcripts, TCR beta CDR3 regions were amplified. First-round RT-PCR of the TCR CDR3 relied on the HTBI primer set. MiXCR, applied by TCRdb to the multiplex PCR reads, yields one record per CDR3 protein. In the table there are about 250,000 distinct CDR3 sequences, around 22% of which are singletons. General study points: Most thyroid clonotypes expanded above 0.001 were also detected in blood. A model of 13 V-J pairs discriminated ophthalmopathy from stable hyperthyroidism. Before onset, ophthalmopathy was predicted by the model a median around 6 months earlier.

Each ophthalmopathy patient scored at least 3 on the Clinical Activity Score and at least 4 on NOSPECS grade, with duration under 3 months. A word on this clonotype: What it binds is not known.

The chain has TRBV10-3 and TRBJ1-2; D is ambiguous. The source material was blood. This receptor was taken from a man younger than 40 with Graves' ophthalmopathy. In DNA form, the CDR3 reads TGTGCCATCAGTGAGTTGGCTTATGGCTACACCTTC. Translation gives CAISELAYGYTF.